This T cell receptor (beta chain) was sequenced for a study of blood T cell repertoires in COVID-19. Study as a whole: COVID-19 samples, acute and convalescent, were from the United States, Italy and Spain. T cells, B-cell-depleted T cells, or PBMCs supplied cDNA or gDNA.

TCRdb's table, derived via immunoSEQ multiplex PCR, lists solely in-frame clones and lacks some. The table records 200,000 to 250,000 clones, approximately 90% of them present only once. The CDR3 is 15 residues long. The J segment lost 8 bases and the V segment lost 2 bases, leaving 5 bases of the junction unmatched. From germline, CDR1 is MNHEY and CDR2 SVGEGT. This clonotype originated in a man under 40 with COVID-19, enrolled during active disease. The specimen was peripheral blood. V is TRBV6-2 or TRBV6-3 and J is TRBJ2-1, with 11 positions matching TRBD2. CDR3 protein: CASSYVLAGGDEQFF. In nucleotides, the CDR3 is TGTGCCAGCAGTTACGTGCTAGCGGGAGGAGATGAGCAGTTCTTC.